Shown below are 3 T cell receptor beta chains from a single sample sequenced in a study of T cell repertoires in cytomegalovirus infection. Via MiXCR, TCRdb re-called the reads, giving one row per CDR3 protein. Of about half a million distinct CDR3 sequences listed, about 33% are singletons. Which antigens these TCRs recognize remains unknown. This specimen was cultured PBMCs, taken from culture after CMV antigen stimulation. The receptors were sampled from a human donor in good health (CMV status not recorded). Some clones in this sample may be carry-over from other donors' samples.

The V and J genes are TRBV12-3 or TRBV12-4 and TRBJ2-1; D is undetermined. The ends were cut back, 5 bases at V and 4 bases at J, with 9 bases in the middle. The CDR3 runs 13 residues. This CDR3 reads CASSPLSYNEQFF. The CDR3 coding sequence is TGTGCCAGCAGTCCCCTCAGTTACAATGAGCAGTTCTTC.

In this sample, this clonotype turned up a few times. The genes are TRBV10-3 and TRBJ2-1; possibly TRBD2 for D (5 bases). The CDR3 sequence is 15 residues long. CDR1 is ENHRY and CDR2 is SYGVKD in the germline V gene. Trimming cost V 4 bases and J 8 bases, with 18 bases left between them. The CDR3 spells CAISARLAPWDEQFF. The CDR3 DNA follows: TGTGCCATCAGTGCGCGTTTAGCGCCCTGGGATGAGCAGTTCTTC.

The J gene is TRBJ2-3, the V gene TRBV11-2, with D tentatively TRBD2 (5 bases). CDR3 size: 16 residues. Germline lookup yields CDR1 SGHAT and CDR2 FQNNGV. V lost 5 bases, J lost 5 bases, and 20 bases lay in between. The CDR3 bases are TGTGCCAGCAGCACTCGGTCGGGGTCAGGACTAGATACGCAGTATTTT. Its translation is CASSTRSGSGLDTQYF.